The clone carrying this T cell receptor beta chain was recorded only once. The target antigen is unknown. The data were taken from a study of shared clonotypes between healthy human individuals. At a deep level, the assay was run. Measured with immunoSEQ multiplex PCR; TCRdb has only the in-frame clones, and not every one. The data contain under 2,500,000 clones, 95% of them singletons. The CDR3 totals 17 residues. V shed 4 bases and J 7 bases; nucleotides not matched to a gene: 11. Germline-derived CDR1 and CDR2 are MDHEN and SYDVKM. Study results and limitations: Larger estimated richness was generally recorded for naive subsets relative to memory subsets.

Sequencing was done on a sample of naive CD4+ T cells sorted from blood. The subset: CD45RA+ positively selected. The chain employs TRBV28 and TRBJ2-1; TRBD1 aligns across 12 bases. The TCR was taken from a man between 18 and 29 years old in good health. The CDR3 region is CASSSPGGGQGANEQFF. CDR3 in DNA: TGTGCCAGCAGTTCCCCAGGTGGGGGACAGGGGGCTAATGAGCAGTTCTTC.